These 32 T cell receptor beta chains came from one sample sequenced in a study of cytomegalovirus exposure and HLA in healthy donors. Primers: 60 Vbeta forward and 13 Jbeta reverse. Only in-frame clones appear in the TCRdb table, and some are missing; sequencing was by immunoSEQ multiplex PCR. The sample consists of roughly 170,000 clones, 80% to 90% of them appearing once. The sequencing input was PBMCs. These receptors all come from a woman in her late teens or twenties in good health and CMV-seronegative.

The chain combines TRBV7-9 with TRBJ2-6; D possibly corresponds to TRBD1 (5 bases). The germline gives CDR1 SEHNR, CDR2 FQNEAQ (reference sequence). V was shortened by 5 bases and J by 0 bases, with 17 bases between the two germline ends. This CDR3 contains 18 residues. CDR3 protein: CASSQTGNSPSGANVLTF. The CDR3 DNA is TGTGCCAGCAGCCAAACAGGCAACAGCCCCTCTGGGGCCAACGTCCTGACTTTC.

The rearrangement links TRBV2 to TRBJ1-5; tentatively, D is TRBD1 (5 bases). The germline V and J ends were trimmed by 6 bases and 6 bases, with 12 bases remaining between them. This CDR3 region has 13 residues. Germline CDR1 is SNHLY and CDR2 is FYNNEI. This CDR3 is CASSFRQLQPQHF. CDR3 nucleotide sequence: TGTGCCAGCAGCTTTCGACAGCTTCAGCCCCAGCATTTT.

This clone was seen a handful of times. The V gene is TRBV7-9, the J gene TRBJ2-3; perhaps TRBD2 as D (6 bases). Trimming pared 5 bases from V and 2 bases from J, leaving 14 bases between. Germline loops: CDR1 SEHNR, CDR2 FQNEAQ (reference sequence). This CDR3 is built from 15 residues. DNA of the CDR3: TGTGCCAGCAGCCTGGGGGACTTTAACACAGATACGCAGTATTTT. Translating it yields CASSLGDFNTDTQYF. Based on the CDR3 plus reference TRBV7-9 and TRBJ2-3, the full variable domain is DTGVSQNPRHKITKRGQNVTFRCDPISEHNRLYWYRQTLGQGPEFLTYFQNEAQLEKSRLLSDRFSAERPKGSFSTLEIQRTEQGDSAMYLCASSLGDFNTDTQYFGPGTRLTVL.

The chain joins TRBV19 to TRBJ2-3; 11 nucleotides line up with TRBD1. The germline V gene has CDR1 LNHDA and CDR2 SQIVND (reference sequence). J gave up 5 bases and V 6 bases, and 13 bases lay outside the gene matches. The CDR3 loop spans 17 amino acids. CDR3 residues: CASSRPLRDRGEDTQYF. The CDR3 DNA sequence: TGTGCCAGTAGCCGACCTCTCCGGGACAGGGGGGAAGATACGCAGTATTTT.

This chain connects TRBV7-3 to TRBJ2-3, with a weak D call TRBD2 (6 bases). CDR3 length: 14 residues. V lost 2 bases and J lost 4, with 10 bases in between. Looked up from germline, CDR1 is SGHTA and CDR2 is FQGTGA. The CDR3 spells CASSLGLSPDTQYF. CDR3 DNA: TGTGCCAGCAGCTTAGGACTAAGCCCAGATACGCAGTATTTT.

This chain uses TRBV14 with TRBJ2-1; D perhaps matches TRBD1 (7 bases). CDR3 length equals 14 residues. V lost 5 bases and J lost 8, with 16 bases in between. Germline values: CDR1 SGHDN, CDR2 FVKESK. This CDR3 reads CASSRRGPPHEQFF. The DNA of the CDR3 is TGTGCCAGCAGCAGGAGGGGGCCTCCCCATGAGCAGTTCTTC.

This chain links TRBV18 with TRBJ2-7; 9 bases map to TRBD2. Germline-derived CDR1 and CDR2 are KGHSH and LQKENI. V gave up 8 bases and J gave up 2 bases; unmatched junction bases: 4. The CDR3 runs 13 residues. CDR3 nucleotide sequence: TGTGCCAGCACCTCTAGCGGGACCTACGAGCAGTACTTC. Its translation: CASTSSGTYEQYF.

The chain has TRBV27 and TRBJ2-7, with 13 bases lining up with TRBD2. V lost 6 bases, J lost 3 bases, and 8 bases stayed unmatched. CDR3 length: 16 residues. The V gene's germline CDR1 is MNHEY and CDR2 SMNVEV (reference sequence). The CDR3 loop reads CASRPGTSGIGYEQYF. CDR3 coding DNA: TGTGCCAGCAGACCCGGGACTAGCGGGATTGGCTACGAGCAGTACTTC.

This clone was seen once. The gene calls are TRBV9 and TRBJ1-4, with D maybe TRBD1 (5 bases). This CDR3 spans 13 amino acids. CDR1 and CDR2 from the germline V gene are SGDLS and YYNGEE. Trimming stripped 0 bases from V and 10 bases from J, with 10 bases between. CDR3 region: CASSVGSGGKLFF. For the CDR3, the DNA is TGTGCCAGCAGCGTAGGGTCCGGGGGAAAACTGTTTTTT.

V is TRBV6-4 and J is TRBJ2-2, with D perhaps TRBD2 (6 bases). CDR3 size: 14 residues. With 9 bases removed from V and 4 bases from J, the gap between germline ends came to 15 bases. The germline CDR1 and CDR2 sequences are MRHNA and SNTAGT. CDR3 in amino acids: CARYGRGCTGELFF. The CDR3, as DNA: TGTGCCAGATACGGGCGGGGTTGCACCGGGGAGCTGTTTTTT.

To note about this clone: The sample holds other DNA sequences that translate to the same CDR3. V and J are TRBV5-1 and TRBJ2-3; no firm D call. Trimming pared 2 bases from V and 6 bases from J, leaving 7 bases between. The CDR3 loop spans 12 amino acids. Germline CDR1 SGHRS, CDR2 YFSETQ. CDR3 loop: CASSFSRDTQYF. CDR3 in DNA: TGCGCCAGCAGCTTTTCCAGGGATACGCAGTATTTT.

The genes are TRBV19 and TRBJ2-7; TRBD1 is a possible D gene (5 bases). CDR3 length equals 13 residues. The V end was cut by 4 bases, the J end by 5 bases, with 12 bases between. Germline V CDR1 and CDR2: LNHDA, SQIVND (reference sequence). The CDR3 sequence is CASSTLMGHEQYF. The CDR3 coding sequence is TGTGCCAGTAGTACCCTAATGGGGCACGAGCAGTACTTC.

This clone has a single count. The V and J genes are TRBV5-1 and TRBJ2-5; possible D gene TRBD2, 5 bases. The CDR3 has 14 residues. V dropped 4 bases and J dropped 5 bases, with 15 bases sitting between them. Germline assignment: CDR1 SGHRS and CDR2 YFSETQ. The CDR3 sequence is CASSNEGLGETQYF. CDR3 in DNA: TGCGCCAGCAGCAACGAGGGCTTGGGTGAGACCCAGTACTTC.

This sequence joins TRBV28 and TRBJ2-7, with 7 positions matching TRBD1. The CDR3 loop spans 14 amino acids. CDR1 and CDR2 (germline): MDHEN, SYDVKM. The V gene end was trimmed by 5 bases and the J gene end by 5 bases; junction bases not matched to a gene: 9. As DNA, the CDR3 is TGTGCCAGCAGTAAACGACAGGGTATCCACGAGCAGTACTTC. This codes for CASSKRQGIHEQYF.

The CDR3 is CASSEGGDWETQYF. The CDR3 DNA reads TGTGCCAGCAGTGAAGGCGGAGATTGGGAGACCCAGTACTTC. The chain has TRBV6-1 and TRBJ2-5; D gene ambiguous. The CDR3 runs to 14 residues. V lost 1 base and J 5 bases, leaving 11 bases between the germline ends. Germline assignment: CDR1 MNHNS and CDR2 SASEGT.

The chain carries TRBV18 and TRBJ2-5; D is perhaps TRBD2 (5 bases). Between the trimmed V and J ends, which lost 0 bases and 3 bases, there was a span of 11 bases. Germline-derived CDR1 and CDR2 are KGHSH and LQKENI. CDR3 length: 15 amino acids. CDR3 coding DNA: TGTGCCAGCTCACCACCCAACCGGGGTAAAGAGACCCAGTACTTC. Translation: CASSPPNRGKETQYF.

CDR3 sequence: CASSAAAFNRGTEAFF. The CDR3 nucleotides are TGTGCCAGCAGTGCGGCGGCCTTCAACCGGGGCACTGAAGCTTTCTTT. The chain carries TRBV28 and TRBJ1-1; D is uncertain. CDR1 is MDHEN, CDR2 SYDVKM, per germline. V lost 5 bases and J 4 bases, leaving 20 bases between the germline ends. The CDR3 totals 16 residues.

This rearrangement joins TRBV29-1 to TRBJ1-1; a weak D match, TRBD1 (6 bases). Per the germline V gene, CDR1 is SQVTM and CDR2 is ANQGSEA. The CDR3 has 11 residues. The germline V and J ends were trimmed by 4 bases and 11 bases, with 14 bases remaining between them. This chain's CDR3 is CSVVGDRRAFF. CDR3 nucleotides: TGCAGCGTTGTAGGAGACAGGCGGGCTTTCTTT.

The V gene is TRBV19, the J gene TRBJ2-1, with 7 bases identical to TRBD2. Trimming cost V 7 bases and J 8 bases; bases outside gene matches: 11. This CDR3 region has 14 residues. The V gene's germline CDR1 is LNHDA and CDR2 SQIVND (reference sequence). The CDR3: CASNSGKGNHEQFF. In DNA, the CDR3 is TGTGCCAGTAACAGCGGGAAAGGAAACCATGAGCAGTTCTTC.

J is TRBJ2-2 and V is TRBV7-8; TRBD1 matches at 8 bases. V dropped 5 bases and J dropped 6; count of bases not matched to a gene: 5. The CDR3 is made up of 14 amino acids. Per the germline V gene, CDR1 is SGHVS and CDR2 is FQNEAQ. The CDR3 DNA reads as TGTGCCAGCAGCATAGGGACAGGCGCCGGGGAGCTGTTTTTT. This codes for CASSIGTGAGELFF.

V usage is TRBV7-2 and J usage is TRBJ2-7, with 8 bases lining up with TRBD2. The germline CDR1 and CDR2 sequences are SGHTA and FQGNSA. CDR3 length: 15 residues. J gave up 6 bases and V 1 base, and 8 bases lay outside the gene matches. The CDR3 bases are TGTGCCAGCAGCTTAGGAGCGGGAGTTGGCTCCGAGCAGTACTTC. Protein: CASSLGAGVGSEQYF.

This chain uses TRBV19 with TRBJ1-4; 8 bases fit TRBD1. Germline V CDR1 and CDR2: LNHDA, SQIVND (reference sequence). Trimming at V came to 11 bases and at J to 4 bases, leaving 12 bases not matched to a gene. This CDR3 has 15 residues. The CDR3 sequence is CASSPGQVLNEKLFF. The CDR3 DNA is TGTGCCTCTTCACCGGGACAGGTCCTTAATGAAAAACTGTTTTTT.

This clone was observed a handful of times. The rearrangement links TRBV28 to TRBJ1-4; no clear D. Germline lookup yields CDR1 MDHEN and CDR2 SYDVKM. The CDR3 runs 15 residues. With 4 bases removed from V and 0 bases from J, the gap between germline ends came to 9 bases. The DNA for the CDR3 is TGTGCCAGCAGTTCACCGGGAACAACTAATGAAAAACTGTTTTTT. It encodes CASSSPGTTNEKLFF.

In its sample, this clone was seen a few times. The genes are TRBV29-1 and TRBJ2-7; D possibly corresponds to TRBD1 (5 bases). CDR1 and CDR2 (germline): SQVTM, ANQGSEA. This CDR3 has 12 residues. V lost 7 bases and J 1 base, leaving 11 bases between the germline ends. CDR3 residues: CSALGHSYEQYF. In DNA, the CDR3 is TGCAGCGCCCTCGGACATTCCTACGAGCAGTACTTC.

V usage is TRBV7-8 and J usage is TRBJ1-1; TRBD1 is a possible D gene (5 bases). V lost 7 bases and J 1 base, leaving 16 bases between the germline ends. This CDR3 has 15 amino acids. CDR1 and CDR2 from the germline V gene are SGHVS and FQNEAQ. CDR3 sequence: CASNIGAGTNTEAFF. The CDR3 coding sequence is TGTGCCAGCAACATTGGGGCGGGGACGAACACTGAAGCTTTCTTT.

V gene TRBV7-2 combines with J gene TRBJ2-5; 7 bases align to TRBD1. Unmatched junction bases numbered 6, after V lost 4 bases and J lost 1 base. CDR3 length: 15 residues. The germline CDR1 and CDR2 sequences are SGHTA and FQGNSA. CDR3 in DNA: TGTGCCAGCAGCTCGGGACAGAGACGCCAAGAGACCCAGTACTTC. Translation gives CASSSGQRRQETQYF.

V gene TRBV5-5 combines with J gene TRBJ1-2; 8 positions agree with TRBD1. The J segment lost 3 bases and the V segment lost 0 bases, leaving 10 bases of the junction unmatched. The CDR3 is 17 residues long. Germline V gives CDR1 SGHKS, CDR2 YYEKEE (reference sequence). The CDR3 is CASSLEVKQGDYYGYTF. The DNA of the CDR3 is TGTGCCAGCAGCTTGGAGGTGAAACAGGGGGATTACTATGGCTACACCTTC.

The rearrangement links TRBV7-2 to TRBJ2-1, with 8 positions matching TRBD2. CDR1 SGHTA and CDR2 FQGNSA come from the germline V gene. The CDR3 contains 16 residues. The V gene end was trimmed by 1 base and the J gene end by 4 bases; junction bases not matched to a gene: 6. The CDR3: CASSLGGGRQYNEQFF. In nucleotides, the CDR3 is TGTGCCAGCAGCTTAGGGGGCGGGAGGCAATACAATGAGCAGTTCTTC.

The rearrangement links TRBV4-3 to TRBJ2-7, with 7 bases matching TRBD2. Germline CDR1 reads LGHNA; CDR2 reads YSLEER. CDR3 length: 15 residues. Trimming at V came to 5 bases and at J to 0 bases, leaving 7 bases not matched to a gene. The CDR3 here is CASSVALAPSYEQYF. Here the CDR3 DNA reads TGCGCCAGCAGCGTAGCACTAGCGCCCTCCTACGAGCAGTACTTC.

This chain joins TRBV7-9 and TRBJ2-7, with 11 bases aligning to TRBD2. Trimming took 5 bases from V and 7 from J; bases not matched to a gene: 13. The CDR3 extends over 16 amino acids. Germline values: CDR1 SEHNR, CDR2 FQNEAQ (reference sequence). The CDR3 coding sequence is TGTGCCAGCAGCCCACGGTCGGGACTAGCGGTGGGGGAGCAGTACTTC. Translated: CASSPRSGLAVGEQYF.

This chain uses TRBV19 with TRBJ1-1, with D possibly being TRBD1 (5 bases). V lost 1 base and J lost 3, with 12 bases in between. The CDR3 spans 15 residues. Looked up from germline, CDR1 is LNHDA and CDR2 is SQIVND (reference sequence). The CDR3 DNA follows: TGTGCCAGTAGTATAGGTCCAGGGAGGTACACTGAAGCTTTCTTT. Protein sequence: CASSIGPGRYTEAFF.

The chain recombines TRBV6-5 with TRBJ1-1, with TRBD1 matching over 8 bases. The CDR3 is 15 amino acids. V shed 6 bases, J shed 0 bases, and the junction held 6 bases outside the gene matches. Germline assignment: CDR1 MNHEY and CDR2 SVGAGI. CDR3 DNA sequence: TGTGCCAGCAGGGTGACAGGGGAATTGAACACTGAAGCTTTCTTT. As protein: CASRVTGELNTEAFF.